The clone carrying this TCR beta chain was seen repeatedly, ten times or more. Its antigen is not identified. The data stem from a study of CD8 T cells in ankylosing spondylitis. Overall study results and limits: Ankylosing spondylitis blood seemed to carry a telltale TCR beta motif made of roughly 8 highly homologous variants. Reported data indicate significant enrichment of disease-linked clones within matched ankylosing spondylitis synovial fluid.

This CDR3 is 13 amino acids long. The trim removed 10 bases at V and 4 bases at J, leaving 8 bases unmatched. Germline CDR1 reads SNHLY; CDR2 reads FYNNEI. TCRdb passed the 5' RACE reads through MiXCR, listing each CDR3 protein once. The sample has 130,000 or so distinct CDR3 sequences, roughly 7.3% seen once; the top ten hold approximately 12%. This chain uses TRBV2 with TRBJ2-3; 7 nucleotides line up with TRBD1. The receptor's source is a male donor with ankylosing spondylitis or in good health (not recorded which). Sequencing was performed on blood, either unsorted or a sorted T cell fraction (not recorded which). The CDR3: CATMKGAPDTQYF. The CDR3 DNA sequence: TGTGCCACCATGAAGGGGGCCCCAGATACGCAGTATTTT.